The TCR beta chain under discussion was sequenced for a study of vaccination effects on CD4 cells after COVID-19. Study in general: A few convalescent patients gave early and late post-vaccination samples. Samples gathered post-vaccine arrived a median of 72 days past the second dose.

The assay was immunoSEQ multiplex PCR, and TCRdb's table has in-frame clones only and misses some. Of tens of thousands of clones in the sample, around three quarters were seen once. About this clone: Its cognate antigen is unknown.

After less than 11 days in culture, the CD4+ T cells were isolated. It was between March and December 2020 that the person had a SARS-CoV-2 infection confirmed by PCR. Two-dose BNT162b2 or mRNA-1273 vaccination was given to participants. On days 3 and 7, fresh IL-2 medium replaced half the medium. The TCR sequence derives from a human donor who had a prior SARS-CoV-2 infection. The material was CD4+ T cells from PBMCs cultured without peptide, obtained after COVID-19 vaccination.

CDR3 in amino acids: CASSLPQGGTPNYEQYF. The CDR3 DNA follows: TGTGCCAGCAGCTTGCCCCAAGGTGGGACACCTAACTACGAGCAGTACTTC. The chain links TRBV7-2 to TRBJ2-7; D might be TRBD1 (6 bases). CDR3 length: 17 residues. Trimming shortened V by 3 bases and J by 3 bases, and 21 bases separated the two germline ends. CDR1 is SGHTA, CDR2 FQGNSA, per germline.